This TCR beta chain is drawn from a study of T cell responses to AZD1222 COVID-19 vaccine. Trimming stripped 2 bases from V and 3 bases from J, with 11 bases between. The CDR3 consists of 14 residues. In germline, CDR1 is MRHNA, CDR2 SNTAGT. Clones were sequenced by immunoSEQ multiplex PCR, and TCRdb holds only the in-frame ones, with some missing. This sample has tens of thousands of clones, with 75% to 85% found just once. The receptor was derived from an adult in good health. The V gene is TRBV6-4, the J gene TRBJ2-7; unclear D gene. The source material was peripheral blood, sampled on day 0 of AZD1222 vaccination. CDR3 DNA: TGTGCCAGCAGTGACCCTAGGTGCAACTACGAGCAGTACTTC. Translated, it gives CASSDPRCNYEQYF.